The source of this TCR beta chain is a study of blood T cell repertoires in COVID-19. Study-wide context: PBMCs, B-cell-depleted T cells, or T cells were the source of the cDNA or gDNA that made up the material.

The germline CDR1 and CDR2 sequences are SQVTM and ANQGSEA. Trimming at V came to 5 bases and at J to 0 bases, leaving 1 base not matched to a gene. This CDR3 has 13 amino acids. TCRdb's table, derived via immunoSEQ multiplex PCR, lists solely in-frame clones and lacks some. The sample holds 100,000 to 150,000 clones, 88% seen once. This TCR derives from a man aged 50-59 years with acute or convalescent COVID-19. The chain uses TRBV29-1 and TRBJ2-3; 8 bases map to TRBD1. The sequencing input was peripheral blood. The DNA for the CDR3 is TGCAGCGTTCACAGGGGGAGCACAGATACGCAGTATTTT. It is translated as CSVHRGSTDTQYF.